The clone carrying this TCR beta chain was recorded a few times. Germline CDR1 and CDR2: KGHDR and SFDVKD. The ends were cut back, 5 bases at V and 7 bases at J, with 14 bases in the middle. CDR3 size: 14 residues. TCRdb called the 5' RACE reads again in MiXCR, with one record for every CDR3 protein. The profile shows 450,000 to 700,000 distinct CDR3 sequences, roughly 18% of them singletons. The record originates from a study of T-cell memory formation after mild COVID-19. The sample consisted of PBMCs or a T cell subset sorted from them (not recorded which). V gene TRBV24-1 combines with J gene TRBJ2-1; tentative D call: TRBD2 (6 bases). This receptor was taken from an adult woman who had mild COVID-19 (a few samples of this study predate the infection). Cell type and time point are not known. CDR3 protein: CATSVEGRLNEQFF. Here the CDR3 DNA reads TGTGCCACCAGTGTGGAGGGGCGTTTGAATGAGCAGTTCTTC.